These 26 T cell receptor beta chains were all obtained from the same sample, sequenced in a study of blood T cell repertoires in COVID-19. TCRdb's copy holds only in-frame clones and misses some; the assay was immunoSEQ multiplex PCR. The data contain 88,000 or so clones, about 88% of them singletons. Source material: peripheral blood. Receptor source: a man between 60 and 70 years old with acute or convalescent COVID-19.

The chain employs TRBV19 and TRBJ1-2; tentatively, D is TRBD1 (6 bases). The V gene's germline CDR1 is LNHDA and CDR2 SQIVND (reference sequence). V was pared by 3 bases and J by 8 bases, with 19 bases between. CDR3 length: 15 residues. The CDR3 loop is CASSISGTPKGGYTF. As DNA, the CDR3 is TGTGCCAGTAGTATCTCCGGGACACCAAAGGGGGGCTACACCTTC. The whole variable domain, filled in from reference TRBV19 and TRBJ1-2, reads DGGITQSPKYLFRKEGQNVTLSCEQNLNHDAMYWYRQDPGQGLRLIYYSQIVNDFQKGDIAEGYSVSREKKESFPLTVTSAQKNPTAFYLCASSISGTPKGGYTFGSGTRLTVV.

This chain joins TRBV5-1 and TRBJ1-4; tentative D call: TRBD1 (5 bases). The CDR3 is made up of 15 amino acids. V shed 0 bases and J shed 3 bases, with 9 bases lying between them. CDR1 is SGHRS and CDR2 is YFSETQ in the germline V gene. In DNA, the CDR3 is TGCGCCAGCAGCTTGGAGGCCAGGGCTAATGAAAAACTGTTTTTT. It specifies CASSLEARANEKLFF.

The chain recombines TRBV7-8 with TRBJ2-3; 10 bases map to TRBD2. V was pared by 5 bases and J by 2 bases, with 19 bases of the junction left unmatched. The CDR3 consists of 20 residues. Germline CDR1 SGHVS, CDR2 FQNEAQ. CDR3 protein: CASSPHPTSGLRVSTDTQYF. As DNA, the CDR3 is TGTGCCAGCAGCCCACATCCGACTAGCGGGCTTCGGGTTTCCACAGATACGCAGTATTTT.

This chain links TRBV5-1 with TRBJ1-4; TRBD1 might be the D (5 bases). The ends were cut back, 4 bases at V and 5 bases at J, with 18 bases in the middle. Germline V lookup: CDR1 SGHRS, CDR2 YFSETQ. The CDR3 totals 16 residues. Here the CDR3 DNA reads TGCGCCAGCAGCCCTCTAGGGGTTGCCTCAAATGAAAAACTGTTTTTT. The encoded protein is CASSPLGVASNEKLFF.

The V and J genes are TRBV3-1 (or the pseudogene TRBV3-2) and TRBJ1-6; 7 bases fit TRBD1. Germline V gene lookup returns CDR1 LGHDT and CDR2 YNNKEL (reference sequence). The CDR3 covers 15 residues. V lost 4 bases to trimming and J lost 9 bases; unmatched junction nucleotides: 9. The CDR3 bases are TGTGCCAGCAGCCCCGAGGACAGGATCGGTTCACCCCTCCACTTT. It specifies CASSPEDRIGSPLHF.

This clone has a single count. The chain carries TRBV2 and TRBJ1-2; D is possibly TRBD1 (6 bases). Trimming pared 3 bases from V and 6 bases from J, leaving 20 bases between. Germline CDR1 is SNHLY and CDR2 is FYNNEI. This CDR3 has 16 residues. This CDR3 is CASSEAGAAVVDGYTF. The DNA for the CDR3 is TGTGCCAGCAGTGAGGCGGGGGCAGCGGTCGTCGATGGCTACACCTTC. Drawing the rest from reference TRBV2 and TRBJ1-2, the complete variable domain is EPEVTQTPSHQVTQMGQEVILRCVPISNHLYFYWYRQILGQKVEFLVSFYNNEISEKSEIFDDQFSVERPDGSNFTLKIRSTKLEDSAMYFCASSEAGAAVVDGYTFGSGTRLTVV.

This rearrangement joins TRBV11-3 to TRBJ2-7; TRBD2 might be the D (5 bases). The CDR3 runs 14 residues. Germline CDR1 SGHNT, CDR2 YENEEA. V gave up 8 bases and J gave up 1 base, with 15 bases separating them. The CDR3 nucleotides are TGTGCCAGCGCCGAGGGTCGGGGATCCTACGAGCAGTACTTC. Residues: CASAEGRGSYEQYF.

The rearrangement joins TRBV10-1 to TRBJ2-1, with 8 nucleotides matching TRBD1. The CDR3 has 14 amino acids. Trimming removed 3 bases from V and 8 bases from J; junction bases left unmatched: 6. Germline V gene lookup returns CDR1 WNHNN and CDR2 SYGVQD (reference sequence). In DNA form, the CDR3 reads TGCGCCAGCAGTGATAGGACAGGGAGTGATGAGCAGTTCTTC. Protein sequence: CASSDRTGSDEQFF.

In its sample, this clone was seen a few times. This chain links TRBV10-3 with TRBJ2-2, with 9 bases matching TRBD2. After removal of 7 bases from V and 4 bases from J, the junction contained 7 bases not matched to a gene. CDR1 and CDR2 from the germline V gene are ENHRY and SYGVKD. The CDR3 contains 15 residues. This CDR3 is CAITALAGPTGELFF. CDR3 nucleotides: TGTGCCATCACGGCGCTAGCGGGACCCACCGGGGAGCTGTTTTTT.

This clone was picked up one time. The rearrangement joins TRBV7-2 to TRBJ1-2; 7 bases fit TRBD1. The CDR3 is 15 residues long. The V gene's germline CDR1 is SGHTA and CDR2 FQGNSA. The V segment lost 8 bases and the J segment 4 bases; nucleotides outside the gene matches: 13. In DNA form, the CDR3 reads TGTGCCAGCGGGCCCCTGACAGGGAGTCCCTATGGCTACACCTTC. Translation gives CASGPLTGSPYGYTF.

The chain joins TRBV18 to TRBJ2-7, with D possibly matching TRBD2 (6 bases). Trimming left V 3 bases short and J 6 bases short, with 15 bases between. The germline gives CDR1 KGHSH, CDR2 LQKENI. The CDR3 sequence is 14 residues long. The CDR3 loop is CASSPTRGGSEQYF. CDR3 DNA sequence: TGTGCCAGCTCACCGACTAGAGGTGGAAGCGAGCAGTACTTC.

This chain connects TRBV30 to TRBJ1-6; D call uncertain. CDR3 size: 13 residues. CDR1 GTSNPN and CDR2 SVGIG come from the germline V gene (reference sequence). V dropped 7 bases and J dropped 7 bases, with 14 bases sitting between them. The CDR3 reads CALGGGVNSPLHF. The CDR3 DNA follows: TGTGCCTTGGGCGGCGGCGTCAATTCACCCCTCCACTTT.

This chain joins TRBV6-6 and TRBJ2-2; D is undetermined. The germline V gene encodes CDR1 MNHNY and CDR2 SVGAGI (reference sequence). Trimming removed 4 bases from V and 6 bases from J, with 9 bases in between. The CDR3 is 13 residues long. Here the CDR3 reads CASSFDRAGELFF. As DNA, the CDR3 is TGTGCCAGCAGTTTTGATCGCGCCGGGGAGCTGTTTTTT.

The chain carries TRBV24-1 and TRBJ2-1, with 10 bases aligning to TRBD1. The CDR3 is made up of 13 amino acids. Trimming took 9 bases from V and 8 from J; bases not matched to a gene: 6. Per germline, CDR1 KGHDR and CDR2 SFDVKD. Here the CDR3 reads CATEGQGVDEQFF. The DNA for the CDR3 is TGTGCCACCGAAGGACAGGGGGTCGATGAGCAGTTCTTC.

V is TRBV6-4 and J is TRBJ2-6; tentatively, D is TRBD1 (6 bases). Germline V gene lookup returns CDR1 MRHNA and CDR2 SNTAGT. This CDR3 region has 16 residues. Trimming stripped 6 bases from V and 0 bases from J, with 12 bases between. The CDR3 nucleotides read TGTGCCAGCAGCCCCAGGGGTGGCTCTGGGGCCAACGTCCTGACTTTC. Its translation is CASSPRGGSGANVLTF.

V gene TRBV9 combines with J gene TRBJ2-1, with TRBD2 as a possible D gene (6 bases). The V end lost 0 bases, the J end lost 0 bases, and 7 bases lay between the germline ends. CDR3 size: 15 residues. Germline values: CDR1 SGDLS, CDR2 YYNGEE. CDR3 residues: CASSVVSGSYNEQFF. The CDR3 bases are TGTGCCAGCAGCGTAGTTAGCGGCTCCTACAATGAGCAGTTCTTC.

CDR3 amino acids: CASSPDANTGELFF. CDR3 coding DNA: TGCGCCAGCAGCCCAGATGCGAACACCGGGGAGCTGTTTTTT. This chain connects TRBV5-1 to TRBJ2-2; no reliable D call. CDR1 is SGHRS, CDR2 YFSETQ, per germline. The V gene lost 4 bases and the J gene lost 0 bases, with 7 bases spanning the gap. CDR3 size: 14 residues.

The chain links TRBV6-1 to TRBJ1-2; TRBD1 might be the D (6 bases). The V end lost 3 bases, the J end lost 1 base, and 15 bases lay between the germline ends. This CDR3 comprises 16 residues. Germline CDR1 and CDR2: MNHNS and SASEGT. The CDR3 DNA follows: TGTGCCAGCAGTGATAACAGGGCAATGGGTAACTATGGCTACACCTTC. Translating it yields CASSDNRAMGNYGYTF.

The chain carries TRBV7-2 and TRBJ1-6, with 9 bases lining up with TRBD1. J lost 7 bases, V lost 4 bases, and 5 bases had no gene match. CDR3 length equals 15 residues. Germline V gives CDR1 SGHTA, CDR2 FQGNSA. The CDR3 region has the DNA TGTGCCAGCAGCTCCAGACAGGGGGGGAATTCACCCCTCCACTTT. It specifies CASSSRQGGNSPLHF.

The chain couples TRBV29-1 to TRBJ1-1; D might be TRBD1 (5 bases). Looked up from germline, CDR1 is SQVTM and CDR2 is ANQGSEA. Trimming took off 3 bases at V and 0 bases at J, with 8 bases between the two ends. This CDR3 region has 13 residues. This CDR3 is CSVEETVNTEAFF. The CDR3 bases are TGCAGCGTTGAGGAGACAGTGAACACTGAAGCTTTCTTT.

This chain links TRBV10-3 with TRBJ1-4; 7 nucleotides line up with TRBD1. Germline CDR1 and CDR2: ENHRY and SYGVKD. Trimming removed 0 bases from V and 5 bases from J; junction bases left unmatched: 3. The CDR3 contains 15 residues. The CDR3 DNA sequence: TGTGCCATCAGTGAGTCCAGGGACAGCAATGAAAAACTGTTTTTT. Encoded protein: CAISESRDSNEKLFF.

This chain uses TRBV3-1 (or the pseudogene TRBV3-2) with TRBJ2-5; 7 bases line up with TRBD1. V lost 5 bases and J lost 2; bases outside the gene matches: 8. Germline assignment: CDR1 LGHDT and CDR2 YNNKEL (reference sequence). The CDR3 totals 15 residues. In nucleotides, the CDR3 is TGTGCCAGCAGCAATACGAGGGGGCCTCAAGAGACCCAGTACTTC. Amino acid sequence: CASSNTRGPQETQYF.

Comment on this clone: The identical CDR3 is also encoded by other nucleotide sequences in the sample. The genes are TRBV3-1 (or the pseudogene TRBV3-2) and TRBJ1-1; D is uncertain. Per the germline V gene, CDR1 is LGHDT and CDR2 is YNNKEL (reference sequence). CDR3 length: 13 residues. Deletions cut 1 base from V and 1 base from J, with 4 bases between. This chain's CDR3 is CASSQVRNTEAFF. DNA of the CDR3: TGTGCCAGCAGCCAAGTTAGGAACACTGAAGCTTTCTTT.

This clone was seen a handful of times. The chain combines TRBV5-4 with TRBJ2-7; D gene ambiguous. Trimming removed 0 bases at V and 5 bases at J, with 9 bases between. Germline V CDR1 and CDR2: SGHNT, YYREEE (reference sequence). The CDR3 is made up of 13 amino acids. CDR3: CASSLAGIDEQYF. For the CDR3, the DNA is TGTGCCAGCAGCTTGGCGGGTATTGACGAGCAGTACTTC.

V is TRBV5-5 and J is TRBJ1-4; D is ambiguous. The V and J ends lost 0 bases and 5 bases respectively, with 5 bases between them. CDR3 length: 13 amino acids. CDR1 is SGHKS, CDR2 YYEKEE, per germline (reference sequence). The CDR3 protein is CASSLAGNEKLFF. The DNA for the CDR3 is TGTGCCAGCAGCTTGGCAGGCAATGAAAAACTGTTTTTT.

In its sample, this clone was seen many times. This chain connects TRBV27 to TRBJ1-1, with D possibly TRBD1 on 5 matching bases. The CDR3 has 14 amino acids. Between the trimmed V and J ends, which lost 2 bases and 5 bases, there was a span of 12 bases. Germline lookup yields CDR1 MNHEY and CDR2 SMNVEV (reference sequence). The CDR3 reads CASSLMGGGTEAFF. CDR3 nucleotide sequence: TGTGCCAGCAGTTTAATGGGGGGGGGTACTGAAGCTTTCTTT.